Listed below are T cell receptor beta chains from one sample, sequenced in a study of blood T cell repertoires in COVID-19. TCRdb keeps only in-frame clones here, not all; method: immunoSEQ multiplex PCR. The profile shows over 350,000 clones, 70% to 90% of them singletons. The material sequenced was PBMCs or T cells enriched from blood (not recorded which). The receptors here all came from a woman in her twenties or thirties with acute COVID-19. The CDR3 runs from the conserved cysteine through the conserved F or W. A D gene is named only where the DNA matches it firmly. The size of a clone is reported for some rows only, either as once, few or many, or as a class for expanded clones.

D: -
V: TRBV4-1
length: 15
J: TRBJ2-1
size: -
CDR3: CASSQDFWAGNEQFF
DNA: TGCGCCAGCAGCCAAGACTTCTGGGCTGGGAATGAGCAGTTCTTC

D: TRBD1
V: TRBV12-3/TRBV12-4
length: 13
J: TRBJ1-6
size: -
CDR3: CASTWDSNSPLHF
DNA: TGTGCCAGCACCTGGGACAGCAATTCACCCCTCCACTTT

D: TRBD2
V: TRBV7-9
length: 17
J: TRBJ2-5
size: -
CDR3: CASSLARLAGGQETQYF
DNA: TGTGCCAGCAGCTTAGCCAGACTAGCGGGGGGGCAAGAGACCCAGTACTTC

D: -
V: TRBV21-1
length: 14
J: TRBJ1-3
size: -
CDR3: CASSPQGYGNTIYF
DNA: TGTGCCAGCAGCCCCCAGGGTTACGGAAACACCATATATTTT

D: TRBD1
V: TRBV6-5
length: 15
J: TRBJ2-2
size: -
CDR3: CASSYPGTGSGELFF
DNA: TGTGCCAGCAGTTACCCTGGGACAGGTTCCGGGGAGCTGTTTTTT

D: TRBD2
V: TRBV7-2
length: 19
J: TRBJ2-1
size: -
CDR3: CASSLRSGGAISSYNEQFF
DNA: TGTGCCAGCAGCTTACGTAGCGGGGGGGCGATTAGCTCCTACAATGAGCAGTTCTTC

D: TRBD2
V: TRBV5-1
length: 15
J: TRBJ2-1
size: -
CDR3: CASSLGLAGGIEQFF
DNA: TGCGCCAGCAGCTTGGGACTAGCGGGGGGGATTGAGCAGTTCTTC

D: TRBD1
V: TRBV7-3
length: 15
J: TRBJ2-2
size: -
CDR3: CASSPGQSESGELFF
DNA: TGTGCCAGCAGCCCGGGACAGTCAGAGTCCGGGGAGCTGTTTTTT

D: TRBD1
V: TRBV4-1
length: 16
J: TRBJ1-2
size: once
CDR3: CASSQDWGQENYGYTF
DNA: TGCGCCAGCAGCCAAGATTGGGGACAGGAAAACTATGGCTACACCTTC

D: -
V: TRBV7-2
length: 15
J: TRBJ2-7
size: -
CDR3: CASSLGGPLSYEQYF
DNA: TGTGCCAGCAGCTTAGGAGGTCCTCTCTCCTACGAGCAGTACTTC

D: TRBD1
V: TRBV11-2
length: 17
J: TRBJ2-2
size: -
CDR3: CASSSPGTGRSTGELFF
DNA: TGTGCCAGCAGCTCCCCCGGGACAGGGAGGAGCACCGGGGAGCTGTTTTTT

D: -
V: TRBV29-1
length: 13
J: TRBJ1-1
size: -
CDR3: CSVSEGSWGPAFF
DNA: TGCAGCGTTTCAGAGGGCAGCTGGGGGCCAGCTTTCTTT

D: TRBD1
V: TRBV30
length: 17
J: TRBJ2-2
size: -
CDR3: CAWIKHVGQGGTGELFF
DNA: TGTGCCTGGATTAAGCACGTCGGACAGGGTGGAACCGGGGAGCTGTTTTTT

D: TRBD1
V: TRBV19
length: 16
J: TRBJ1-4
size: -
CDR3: CASSPPPGQNNEKLFF
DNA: TGTGCCAGTAGCCCCCCCCCGGGACAGAATAATGAAAAACTGTTTTTT

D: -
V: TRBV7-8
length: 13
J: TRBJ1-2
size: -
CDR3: CASSLGPGQGYTF
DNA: TGTGCCAGCAGCTTAGGGCCAGGGCAAGGCTACACCTTC

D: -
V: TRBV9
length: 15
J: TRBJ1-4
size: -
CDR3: CASSVATGSEEKLFF
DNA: TGTGCCAGCAGCGTAGCCACAGGGTCAGAGGAAAAACTGTTTTTT

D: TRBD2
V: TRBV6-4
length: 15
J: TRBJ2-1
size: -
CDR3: CASSPLAGGHNEQFF
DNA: TGTGCCAGCAGCCCGCTAGCGGGGGGCCACAATGAGCAGTTCTTC

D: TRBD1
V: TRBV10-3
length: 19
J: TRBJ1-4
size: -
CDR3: CAISRTRTGSTATNEKLFF
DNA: TGTGCCATCAGTCGCACCCGGACAGGGAGTACTGCAACTAATGAAAAACTGTTTTTT

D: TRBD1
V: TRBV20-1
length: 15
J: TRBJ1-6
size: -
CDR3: CSASSRQGKNSPLHF
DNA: TGCAGTGCTAGTTCCAGACAGGGGAAAAATTCACCCCTCCACTTT

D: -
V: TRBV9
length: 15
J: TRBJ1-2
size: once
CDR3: CASSVAWGGSYGYTF
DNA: TGTGCCAGCAGCGTAGCTTGGGGAGGGTCCTATGGCTACACCTTC

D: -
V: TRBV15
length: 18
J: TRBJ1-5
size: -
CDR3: CATSRADGRGPSNQPQHF
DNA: TGTGCCACCAGCAGAGCTGATGGGCGGGGACCGAGCAATCAGCCCCAGCATTTT

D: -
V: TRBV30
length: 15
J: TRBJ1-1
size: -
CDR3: CAWSHGPRGSTEAFF
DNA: TGTGCCTGGAGTCACGGCCCAAGGGGGAGCACTGAAGCTTTCTTT

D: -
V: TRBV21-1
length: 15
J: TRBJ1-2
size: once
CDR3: CASSKVGGGDYGYTF
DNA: TGTGCCAGCAGCAAAGTTGGGGGGGGCGACTATGGCTACACCTTC

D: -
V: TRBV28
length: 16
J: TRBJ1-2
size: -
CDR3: CASSYLETRPNYGYTF
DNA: TGTGCCAGCAGTTACCTTGAGACACGACCTAACTATGGCTACACCTTC

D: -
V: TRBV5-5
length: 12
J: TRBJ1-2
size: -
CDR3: CASSSDMDGYTF
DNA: TGTGCCAGCAGCTCGGACATGGATGGCTACACCTTC

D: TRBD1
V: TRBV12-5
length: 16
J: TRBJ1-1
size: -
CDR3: CASGNGQDRWGTEAFF
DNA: TGTGCTAGTGGTAACGGACAGGACCGGTGGGGCACTGAAGCTTTCTTT

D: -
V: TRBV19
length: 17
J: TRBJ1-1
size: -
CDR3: CASSIGEQGGLYTEAFF
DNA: TGTGCCAGTAGTATAGGAGAACAGGGAGGGCTGTACACTGAAGCTTTCTTT

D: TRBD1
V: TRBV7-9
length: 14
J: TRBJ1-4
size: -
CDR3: CASSGGTGDEKLFF
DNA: TGTGCCAGCAGCGGAGGGACAGGGGACGAAAAACTGTTTTTT

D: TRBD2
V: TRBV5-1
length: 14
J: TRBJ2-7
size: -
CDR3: CASSFAGGAYEQYF
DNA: TGCGCCAGCAGCTTCGCGGGGGGGGCCTACGAGCAGTACTTC

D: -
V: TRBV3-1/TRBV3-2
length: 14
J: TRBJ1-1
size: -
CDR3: CASSRLRGSTEAFF
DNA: TGTGCCAGCAGCCGCCTTCGGGGGAGCACTGAAGCTTTCTTT

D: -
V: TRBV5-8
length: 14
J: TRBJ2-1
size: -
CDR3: CASSFISSYNEQFF
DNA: TGTGCCAGCAGCTTTATCAGCTCCTACAATGAGCAGTTCTTC

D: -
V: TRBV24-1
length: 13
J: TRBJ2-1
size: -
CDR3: CATSGLAGNEQFF
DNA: TGTGCCACCAGTGGTTTGGCCGGCAATGAGCAGTTCTTC

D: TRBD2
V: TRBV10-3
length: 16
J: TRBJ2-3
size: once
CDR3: CAISESRGGGENTQYF
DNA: TGTGCCATCAGTGAGTCTCGTGGCGGGGGGGAAAATACGCAGTATTTT

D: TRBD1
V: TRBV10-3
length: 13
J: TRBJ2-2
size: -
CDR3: CAADDRGTGELFF
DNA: TGTGCCGCCGACGACAGGGGCACCGGGGAGCTGTTTTTT

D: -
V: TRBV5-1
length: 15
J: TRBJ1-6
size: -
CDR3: CASSLRAGSNSPLHF
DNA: TGCGCCAGCAGCTTGAGGGCAGGGTCCAATTCACCCCTCCACTTT

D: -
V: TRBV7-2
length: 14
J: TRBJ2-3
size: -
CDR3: CASSLDRAWDTQYF
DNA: TGTGCCAGCAGCTTAGACAGGGCGTGGGATACGCAGTATTTT

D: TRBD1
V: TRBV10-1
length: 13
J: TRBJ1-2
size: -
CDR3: CASSVFRDRGYTF
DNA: TGCGCCAGCAGCGTATTCCGGGACAGGGGCTACACCTTC

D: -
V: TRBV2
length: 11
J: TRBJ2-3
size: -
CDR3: CASSAGDTQYF
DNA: TGTGCCAGCAGTGCCGGAGATACGCAGTATTTT

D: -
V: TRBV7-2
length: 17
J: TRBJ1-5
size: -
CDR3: CASSRKVQDITNQPQHF
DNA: TGTGCCAGCAGCCGGAAGGTGCAGGACATCACAAATCAGCCCCAGCATTTT

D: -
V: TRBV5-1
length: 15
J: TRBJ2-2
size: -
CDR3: CASSLVAGNTGELFF
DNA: TGCGCCAGCAGCTTAGTCGCGGGGAACACCGGGGAGCTGTTTTTT

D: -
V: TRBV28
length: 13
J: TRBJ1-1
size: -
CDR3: CASTPPGGTEAFF
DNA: TGTGCCAGCACCCCTCCTGGGGGGACTGAAGCTTTCTTT

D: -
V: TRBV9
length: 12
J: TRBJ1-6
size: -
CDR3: CASGTTNSPLHF
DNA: TGTGCCTCCGGGACAACTAATTCACCCCTCCACTTT

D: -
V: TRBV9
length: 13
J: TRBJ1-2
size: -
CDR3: CASSVVSNYGYTF
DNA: TGTGCCAGCAGCGTAGTCTCGAACTATGGCTACACCTTC

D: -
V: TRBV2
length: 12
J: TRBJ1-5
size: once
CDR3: CASSRDNQPQHF
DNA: TGTGCCAGCAGTCGGGACAATCAGCCCCAGCATTTT

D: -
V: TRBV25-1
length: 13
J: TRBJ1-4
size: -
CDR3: CASSVQGREKLFF
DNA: TGTGCCAGCAGTGTACAGGGTCGTGAAAAACTGTTTTTT

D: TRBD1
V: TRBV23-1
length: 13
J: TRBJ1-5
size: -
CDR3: CASSGTETQPQHF
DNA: TGCGCCAGCAGTGGGACAGAAACTCAGCCCCAGCATTTT

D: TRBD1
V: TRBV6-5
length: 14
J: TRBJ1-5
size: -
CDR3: CASRPGQGNQPQHF
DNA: TGTGCCAGCAGACCAGGACAGGGCAATCAGCCCCAGCATTTT